Below, 17 T cell receptor beta chains from the same sample are listed, as sequenced in a study of identical twins. MiXCR was run by TCRdb on the 5' RACE reads, yielding one entry per CDR3 protein. Of approximately 670,000 distinct CDR3 sequences listed, roughly 6% are singletons. Source material: naive T cells sorted from blood. These receptors all come from a man between 18 and 29 years old in good health.

This clonotype was picked up many times. The chain joins TRBV29-1 to TRBJ2-2; unclear D gene. Germline CDR1 and CDR2: SQVTM and ANQGSEA. The V end lost 5 bases, the J end lost 4 bases, and 5 bases lay between the germline ends. The CDR3 is 11 residues long. The CDR3 here is CSVKTTGELFF. The CDR3, as DNA: TGCAGCGTTAAAACCACCGGGGAGCTGTTTTTT.

This clonotype has more than one count but fewer than ten. The rearrangement uses TRBV2 and TRBJ2-2; 9 bases fit TRBD1. In germline, CDR1 is SNHLY, CDR2 FYNNEI. CDR3 size: 16 residues. With 5 bases clipped from V and 4 bases from J, the junction kept 8 bases outside the gene matches. DNA for the CDR3: TGTGCCAGCAGTACCACAGGGGGCGCTTTCACCGGGGAGCTGTTTTTT. This encodes CASSTTGGAFTGELFF.

The J gene is TRBJ2-5, the V gene TRBV20-1; D could derive from TRBD1 or TRBD2 (6 bases each). The V and J ends lost 4 bases and 1 base respectively, with 16 bases between them. Germline V CDR1 and CDR2: DFQATT, SNEGSKA (reference sequence). CDR3 length equals 15 residues. CDR3 nucleotide sequence: TGCAGTGCTATGGATGGGGGGCGACTCCAAGAGACCCAGTACTTC. Its translation is CSAMDGGRLQETQYF.

This chain joins TRBV29-1 and TRBJ2-5, with D possibly matching TRBD2 (5 bases). The CDR3 has 13 residues. With 3 bases removed from V and 2 bases from J, the gap between germline ends came to 10 bases. Per the germline V gene, CDR1 is SQVTM and CDR2 is ANQGSEA. CDR3 in DNA: TGCAGCGTTGAGACGAGGGATCAAGAGACCCAGTACTTC. Its translation: CSVETRDQETQYF.

This clonotype was detected many times. This sequence joins TRBV4-3 and TRBJ1-4; D is possibly TRBD1 (6 bases). V was shortened by 8 bases and J by 8 bases, with 12 bases between the two germline ends. Germline V gene lookup returns CDR1 LGHNA and CDR2 YSLEER. This CDR3 spans 12 amino acids. The CDR3 loop is CASGGQHEKLFF. As DNA, the CDR3 is TGCGCCAGCGGGGGGCAGCACGAAAAACTGTTTTTT.

This clonotype was recorded many times. The chain is built from TRBV29-1 and TRBJ2-7; tentatively, D is TRBD1 (5 bases). The germline V gene encodes CDR1 SQVTM and CDR2 ANQGSEA. The CDR3 sequence is 13 residues long. V shed 2 bases and J shed 3 bases, with 11 bases lying between them. Written as DNA, the CDR3 is TGCAGCGTTGAATTGGGGCCAAGCTACGAGCAGTACTTC. Its protein product is CSVELGPSYEQYF.

The J gene is TRBJ2-1, the V gene TRBV5-4; 7 bases align to TRBD2. The CDR3 covers 16 residues. Germline CDR1 SGHNT, CDR2 YYREEE (reference sequence). V was pared by 0 bases and J by 7 bases, with 10 bases of the junction left unmatched. CDR3 bases: TGTGCCAGCAGCTTGGTTGGGACTACGGCTCAAAATGAGCAGTTCTTC. It encodes CASSLVGTTAQNEQFF.

Ten or more counts support this clonotype. The V gene is TRBV6-5, the J gene TRBJ1-5; possibly TRBD1 for D (5 bases). CDR1 MNHEY and CDR2 SVGAGI come from the germline V gene. This CDR3 is 18 amino acids long. The germline V and J ends were trimmed by 0 bases and 6 bases, with 21 bases remaining between them. The CDR3 protein is CASSYSGGAQGSSQPQHF. CDR3 sequence (DNA): TGTGCCAGCAGTTACTCTGGGGGAGCCCAGGGCTCATCTCAGCCCCAGCATTTT.

The gene calls are TRBV4-1 and TRBJ2-3, with 13 bases matching TRBD2. Germline CDR1 reads MGHRA; CDR2 reads YSYEKL. J gave up 1 base and V 2 bases, and 9 bases lay outside the gene matches. This CDR3 has 19 residues. The CDR3 here is CASSQTSGRAPGGTDTQYF. The CDR3 bases are TGCGCCAGCAGCCAAACTAGCGGGAGGGCTCCCGGAGGCACAGATACGCAGTATTTT.

This clonotype was counted at least ten times. The chain uses TRBV6-5 and TRBJ1-1; the D is unclear. Trimming removed 0 bases at V and 6 bases at J, with 8 bases between. CDR3 length equals 13 residues. Germline V gives CDR1 MNHEY, CDR2 SVGAGI. The CDR3: CASSYSGSPEAFF. CDR3 nucleotides: TGTGCCAGCAGTTACTCAGGGTCCCCTGAAGCTTTCTTT.

About this clonotype: Sequence at one end of the junction differs from germline and may be a read error. The rearrangement joins TRBV20-1 to TRBJ2-1, with 10 bases that match TRBD2. Germline V gene data show CDR1 as DFQATT and CDR2 as SNEGSKA (reference sequence). The CDR3 sequence is 15 residues long. CDR3 coding DNA: TGCAGTGCTAGCCGACTAGCGGGTCCCTACAATGAGCAGTTGTTC. This encodes CSASRLAGPYNEQLF.

In this sample, this clonotype turned up many times. The chain combines TRBV13 with TRBJ2-2; TRBD1 aligns across 8 bases. Per the germline V gene, CDR1 is PRHDT and CDR2 is FYEKMQ (reference sequence). This CDR3 is 16 amino acids long. The J segment lost 4 bases and the V segment lost 5 bases, leaving 9 bases of the junction unmatched. CDR3 bases: TGTGCCAGCAGCCATGGACAGGGTATCAGCACCGGGGAGCTGTTTTTT. Translating gives CASSHGQGISTGELFF.

This clonotype has just a few counts. The CDR3 DNA reads as TGTGCCTGGATCCTTGGACAGGGGGGCACCGGGGAGCTGTTTTTT. It codes for CAWILGQGGTGELFF. The gene calls are TRBV30 and TRBJ2-2, with 10 bases that match TRBD1. Trimming at V came to 4 bases and at J to 4 bases, leaving 6 bases not matched to a gene. Germline values: CDR1 GTSNPN, CDR2 SVGIG (reference sequence). The CDR3 loop spans 15 amino acids. The full variable domain, rest sourced from reference TRBV30 and TRBJ2-2, is SQTIHQWPATLVQPVGSPLSLECTVEGTSNPNLYWYRQAAGRGLQLLFYSVGIGQISSEVPQNLSASRPQDRQFILSSKKLLLSDSGFYLCAWILGQGGTGELFFGEGSRLTVL.

There are many counts of this clonotype. The germline gene is not matched at one end of the junction; a read error may be the cause. This chain links TRBV12-3 or TRBV12-4 with TRBJ2-7, with 10 positions matching TRBD2. The CDR3 loop spans 14 amino acids. CDR3 coding DNA: TGTGCCAGCAGTCTAGCGGGAGCCCTTGAGGAGCAGTACTTC. Translation: CASSLAGALEEQYF.

This clonotype was seen repeatedly, ten times or more. The chain employs TRBV24-1 and TRBJ2-5, with 11 bases fitting TRBD2. This CDR3 region has 16 residues. V lost 5 bases, J lost 1 base, and 5 bases stayed unmatched. The germline gives CDR1 KGHDR, CDR2 SFDVKD. CDR3 amino acids: CATSVFGTSGQETQYF. DNA for the CDR3: TGTGCCACCAGTGTCTTTGGGACTAGCGGCCAAGAGACCCAGTACTTC.

This clonotype was counted a few times. V gene TRBV14 combines with J gene TRBJ2-3; 7 bases match TRBD2. V lost 5 bases and J lost 1; bases outside the gene matches: 6. Germline CDR1 is SGHDN and CDR2 is FVKESK. The length of the CDR3 is 15 residues. CDR3 DNA sequence: TGTGCCAGCAGCGGCTTCGCGGGGGGCACAGATACGCAGTATTTT. Amino acid sequence: CASSGFAGGTDTQYF.

The chain links TRBV11-2 to TRBJ2-7; D uncertain. Trimming shortened V by 1 base and J by 1 base, and 8 bases separated the two germline ends. The CDR3 is made up of 14 amino acids. The germline V gene has CDR1 SGHAT and CDR2 FQNNGV. CDR3 bases: TGTGCCAGCAGCTTAGTAGGACGGTCCTACGAGCAGTACGTC. Amino acids: CASSLVGRSYEQYV.